This paragraph covers one T cell receptor beta chain sequence. Its target is unknown. At the time of sampling, donors were nominally healthy, though unrecorded immune exposures were likely. This record belongs to a study of cytomegalovirus exposure and HLA in healthy donors. Findings and limits, study-wide: A later analysis linked a missense variant in DCLRE1C to the trimming of TCR beta V and J genes. Later work showed greater clonal expansion in HLA-associated TCR beta chains than in equally common others.

A multiplex PCR was run with 60 Vbeta primers and 13 Jbeta primers. The repertoire was sequenced with immunoSEQ multiplex PCR; TCRdb's copy has only in-frame clones and lacks some. Of roughly 100,000 clones in the sample, 75% were seen once. CDR1 is SGHVS, CDR2 FNYEAQ, per germline. V dropped 4 bases and J dropped 1; count of bases not matched to a gene: 7. This CDR3 is built from 16 residues. The TCR comes from a middle-aged man in good health and CMV-seronegative. The source material was PBMCs. This chain connects TRBV7-6 to TRBJ1-3, with TRBD1 matching over 7 bases. The chain's CDR3 is CASSSRATGSGNTIYF. CDR3 DNA sequence: TGTGCCAGCAGCTCTAGGGCGACAGGGTCTGGAAACACCATATATTTT.